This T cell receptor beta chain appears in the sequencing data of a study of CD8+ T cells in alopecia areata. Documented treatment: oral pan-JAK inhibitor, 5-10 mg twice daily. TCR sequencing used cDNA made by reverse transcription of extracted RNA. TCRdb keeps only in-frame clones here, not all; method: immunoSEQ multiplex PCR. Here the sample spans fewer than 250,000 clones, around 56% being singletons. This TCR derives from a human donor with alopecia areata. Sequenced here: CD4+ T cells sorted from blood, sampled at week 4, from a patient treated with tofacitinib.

In nucleotides, the CDR3 is TGCGCCAGCAGCACCGACAGGGGCTCGGGGGAGACCCAGTACTTC. Translating gives CASSTDRGSGETQYF. V gene TRBV5-1 combines with J gene TRBJ2-5, with 8 positions matching TRBD1. The length of the CDR3 is 15 residues. With V trimmed by 4 bases and J by 5 bases, 10 bases remained unmatched. Germline V gene lookup returns CDR1 SGHRS and CDR2 YFSETQ.